Presented here are 20 T cell receptor beta chains from one specimen sequenced in a study of T cells in localized non-small cell lung cancer. Here immunoSEQ multiplex PCR was the method, and the copy in TCRdb shows in-frame clones only, minus some. The sample contains 1,200 to 1,500 clones, approximately 20% of which appear only once. This specimen was lung tumor tissue, taken before any cancer treatment. The receptors were sampled from a woman aged 40 to 75 with stage I lung adenocarcinoma.

This clone was seen a handful of times. V and J are TRBV9 and TRBJ2-3, with 7 positions matching TRBD1. Germline assignment: CDR1 SGDLS and CDR2 YYNGEE. The V gene end was trimmed by 3 bases and the J gene end by 5 bases; junction bases not matched to a gene: 6. The CDR3 spans 14 residues. The CDR3 nucleotides are TGTGCCAGCAGCGCAACTGGGGACAGAGATACGCAGTATTTT. Encoded protein: CASSATGDRDTQYF.

By sample share, this clone is medium-sized. The chain uses TRBV11-3 and TRBJ2-7, with 11 nucleotides matching TRBD1. With V trimmed by 1 base and J by 4 bases, 3 bases remained unmatched. The CDR3 extends over 15 amino acids. Germline V gives CDR1 SGHNT, CDR2 YENEEA. CDR3: CASSLVGQGAYEQYF. The DNA of the CDR3 is TGTGCCAGCAGCTTAGTCGGACAGGGGGCGTACGAGCAGTACTTC.

This clone is medium-sized. The CDR3 protein is CASRALAGATYEQYF. CDR3 DNA: TGTGCCAGCAGGGCTCTAGCGGGGGCAACCTACGAGCAGTACTTC. This chain connects TRBV6-8 to TRBJ2-7, with 10 bases fitting TRBD2. V lost 6 bases to trimming and J lost 2 bases; unmatched junction nucleotides: 7. The CDR3 is made up of 15 amino acids. CDR1 and CDR2 (germline): MNHGY, SAAAGT.

This chain joins TRBV19 and TRBJ2-7; the D gene is possibly TRBD2 (6 bases). The V gene lost 2 bases and the J gene lost 2 bases, with 13 bases spanning the gap. The germline gives CDR1 LNHDA, CDR2 SQIVND (reference sequence). The CDR3 is 15 amino acids. Written as DNA, the CDR3 is TGTGCCAGTAGTATAAGGAGGGCCCCTACCTACGAGCAGTACTTC. Translated: CASSIRRAPTYEQYF. Supplemented by reference TRBV19 and TRBJ2-7, the full variable domain reads DGGITQSPKYLFRKEGQNVTLSCEQNLNHDAMYWYRQDPGQGLRLIYYSQIVNDFQKGDIAEGYSVSREKKESFPLTVTSAQKNPTAFYLCASSIRRAPTYEQYFGPGTRLTVT.

The rearrangement uses TRBV25-1 and TRBJ2-5; tentatively, D is TRBD1 (6 bases). Germline assignment: CDR1 MGHDK and CDR2 SYGVNS. The CDR3 consists of 14 residues. V was cut by 4 bases and J by 2 bases, with 11 bases left in between. CDR3 DNA sequence: TGTGCCAGCAGTGGATCCGGACAGCAAGAGACCCAGTACTTC. Protein sequence: CASSGSGQQETQYF.

The chain is built from TRBV19 and TRBJ2-5; tentatively, D is TRBD2 (6 bases). Germline lookup yields CDR1 LNHDA and CDR2 SQIVND (reference sequence). This CDR3 region has 14 residues. The V gene lost 7 bases and the J gene lost 2 bases, with 14 bases spanning the gap. The CDR3 region has the DNA TGTGCCAGTACCCTTGGTGGACTACAAGAGACCCAGTACTTC. Translating gives CASTLGGLQETQYF.

This clone appeared a few times. This rearrangement joins TRBV28 to TRBJ1-2; 7 nucleotides line up with TRBD1. Germline V lookup: CDR1 MDHEN, CDR2 SYDVKM. The CDR3 covers 14 residues. V lost 7 bases, J lost 6 bases, and 11 bases stayed unmatched. CDR3 in DNA: TGTGCCAGCAAGTCCCCCGTAGGGGGCCATGGCTACACCTTC. Protein product: CASKSPVGGHGYTF.

V and J are TRBV11-3 and TRBJ2-7, with D perhaps matching TRBD2 (5 bases). The germline V gene encodes CDR1 SGHNT and CDR2 YENEEA. The V end was cut by 5 bases, the J end by 0 bases, with 17 bases between. This CDR3 has 16 amino acids. DNA of the CDR3: TGTGCCAGCAGCGGAAATAGCGCCCAGACCTCCTACGAGCAGTACTTC. It codes for CASSGNSAQTSYEQYF.

V usage is TRBV18 and J usage is TRBJ1-2, with a possible D match to TRBD1 (5 bases). CDR1 is KGHSH and CDR2 is LQKENI in the germline V gene. Trimming took off 2 bases at V and 8 bases at J, with 15 bases between the two ends. The CDR3 contains 14 residues. CDR3 in amino acids: CASSPDAGAGGYTF. The CDR3 bases are TGTGCCAGCTCACCAGATGCCGGGGCCGGAGGCTACACCTTC.

The J gene is TRBJ2-4, the V gene TRBV28; the D is unclear. Germline CDR1 MDHEN, CDR2 SYDVKM. V lost 6 bases and J lost 5, with 8 bases in between. The CDR3 consists of 12 residues. CDR3 DNA sequence: TGTGCCAGCAGCAGGCCTCAAAACATTCAGTACTTC. Its protein is CASSRPQNIQYF.

This clone ranks as medium-sized. This chain connects TRBV11-3 to TRBJ2-3; 7 bases match TRBD1. The junction had 6 bases not matched to a gene; V was cut back by 4 bases and J by 5 bases. The CDR3 is made up of 14 amino acids. Germline V gene lookup returns CDR1 SGHNT and CDR2 YENEEA. CDR3 region: CASSSRTGRDTQYF. In nucleotides, the CDR3 is TGTGCCAGCAGCTCCAGGACAGGACGAGATACGCAGTATTTT.

The chain couples TRBV19 to TRBJ2-1; 10 positions agree with TRBD2. Trimming took 4 bases from V and 9 from J; bases not matched to a gene: 6. CDR1 LNHDA and CDR2 SQIVND come from the germline V gene (reference sequence). The CDR3 is made up of 14 amino acids. As DNA, the CDR3 is TGTGCCAGTAGTACCCTAGCGGGAGAGGGTGAGCAGTTCTTC. Translated, it gives CASSTLAGEGEQFF.

The chain has TRBV19 and TRBJ1-6; 7 nucleotides agree with TRBD1. Trimming cost V 10 bases and J 5 bases; bases outside gene matches: 8. This CDR3 is 14 amino acids long. Germline CDR1 and CDR2: LNHDA and SQIVND (reference sequence). CDR3 DNA sequence: TGTGCCATCGCACGGGACAGCCATAATTCACCCCTCCACTTT. Protein product: CAIARDSHNSPLHF.

This sequence joins TRBV6-8 and TRBJ2-5, with TRBD2 identical over 10 bases. Germline V lookup: CDR1 MNHGY, CDR2 SAAAGT. The CDR3 runs to 16 residues. V lost 6 bases to trimming and J lost 2 bases; unmatched junction nucleotides: 9. CDR3 nucleotides: TGTGCCAGCAGCGAGTGGACTAGCGGAGTACAAGAGACCCAGTACTTC. Translation: CASSEWTSGVQETQYF.

The V and J genes are TRBV30 and TRBJ2-3; possibly TRBD1 or TRBD2 for D (5 bases each). Germline CDR1 is GTSNPN and CDR2 is SVGIG (reference sequence). Trimming stripped 2 bases from V and 1 base from J, with 7 bases between. The CDR3 extends over 13 amino acids. The CDR3 reads CAWSRGGTDTQYF. DNA of the CDR3: TGTGCCTGGAGTCGAGGGGGCACAGATACGCAGTATTTT.

V is TRBV19 and J is TRBJ2-3; D not certain. The CDR3 sequence is 14 residues long. The V gene's germline CDR1 is LNHDA and CDR2 SQIVND (reference sequence). Between the trimmed V and J ends, which lost 7 bases and 4 bases, there was a span of 15 bases. This chain's CDR3 is CASTRTGQADTQYF. CDR3 sequence (DNA): TGTGCCAGTACCCGCACTGGTCAGGCAGATACGCAGTATTTT.

This chain joins TRBV5-1 and TRBJ2-3; no clear D. From germline, CDR1 is SGHRS and CDR2 YFSETQ. V was pared by 3 bases and J by 1 base, with 12 bases between. This CDR3 comprises 15 residues. The DNA for the CDR3 is TGCGCCAGCAGCTGGTTGCAGTCAGGCACAGATACGCAGTATTTT. Translating gives CASSWLQSGTDTQYF.

This clone is classed as large. This chain joins TRBV6-8 and TRBJ1-1, with 8 bases aligning to TRBD1. J gave up 7 bases and V 5 bases, and 6 bases lay outside the gene matches. Germline V CDR1 and CDR2: MNHGY, SAAAGT. The CDR3 has 13 residues. CDR3 protein: CASSDPGTGEAFF. The CDR3 DNA is TGTGCCAGCAGTGACCCCGGGACAGGTGAAGCTTTCTTT.

By proportion, this clone is large (0.1 to 1%). The chain links TRBV19 to TRBJ2-3, with 11 bases lining up with TRBD2. CDR1 LNHDA and CDR2 SQIVND come from the germline V gene (reference sequence). CDR3 size: 15 residues. V lost 8 bases to trimming and J lost 7 bases; unmatched junction nucleotides: 11. CDR3 nucleotide sequence: TGTGCCAGTTCACCATTAGCGGGAGGGCCGAATACGCAGTATTTT. As protein: CASSPLAGGPNTQYF.

This clone was found a few times. The rearrangement uses TRBV19 and TRBJ2-1, with unresolved D. Germline values: CDR1 LNHDA, CDR2 SQIVND (reference sequence). Trimming took 10 bases from V and 8 from J, leaving 12 bases between them. CDR3 length: 11 residues. The CDR3 spells CATTIQDEQFF. The CDR3 bases are TGTGCCACAACAATTCAGGATGAGCAGTTCTTC.